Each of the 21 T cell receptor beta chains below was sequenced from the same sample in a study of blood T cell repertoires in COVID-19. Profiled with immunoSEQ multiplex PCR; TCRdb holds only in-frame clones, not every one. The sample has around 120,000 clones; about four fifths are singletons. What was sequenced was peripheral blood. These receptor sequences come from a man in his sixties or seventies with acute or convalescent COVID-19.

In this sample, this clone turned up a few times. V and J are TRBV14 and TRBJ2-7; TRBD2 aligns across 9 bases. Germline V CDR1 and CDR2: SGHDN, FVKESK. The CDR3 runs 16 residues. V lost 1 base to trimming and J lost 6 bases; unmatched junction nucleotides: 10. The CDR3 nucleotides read TGTGCCAGCAGCCAAGCCTTAGGCGGGGGGGCTGGCGAGCAGTACTTC. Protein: CASSQALGGGAGEQYF.

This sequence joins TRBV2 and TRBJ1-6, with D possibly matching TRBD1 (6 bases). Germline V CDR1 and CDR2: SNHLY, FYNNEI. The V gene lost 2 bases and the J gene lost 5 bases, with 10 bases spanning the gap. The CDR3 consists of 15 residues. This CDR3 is CASSERTANNSPLHF. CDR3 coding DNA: TGTGCCAGCAGTGAACGGACAGCTAATAATTCACCCCTCCACTTT.

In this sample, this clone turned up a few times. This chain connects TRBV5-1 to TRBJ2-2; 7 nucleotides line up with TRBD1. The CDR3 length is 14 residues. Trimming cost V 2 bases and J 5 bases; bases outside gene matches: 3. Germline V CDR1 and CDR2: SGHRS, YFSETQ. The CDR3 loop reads CASSFTGETGELFF. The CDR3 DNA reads TGCGCCAGCAGCTTTACAGGGGAAACCGGGGAGCTGTTTTTT.

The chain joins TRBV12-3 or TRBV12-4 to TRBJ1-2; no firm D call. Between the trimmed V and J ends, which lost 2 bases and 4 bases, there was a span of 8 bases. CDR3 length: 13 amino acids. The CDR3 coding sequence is TGTGCCAGCAGTTTATTGACAAGCTATGGCTACACCTTC. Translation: CASSLLTSYGYTF.

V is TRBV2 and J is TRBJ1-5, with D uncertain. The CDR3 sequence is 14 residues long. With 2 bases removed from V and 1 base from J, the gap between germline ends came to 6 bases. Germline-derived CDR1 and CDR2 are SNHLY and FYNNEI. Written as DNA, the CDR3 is TGTGCCAGCAGTGAAATCGGGAGCAATCAGCCCCAGCATTTT. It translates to CASSEIGSNQPQHF.

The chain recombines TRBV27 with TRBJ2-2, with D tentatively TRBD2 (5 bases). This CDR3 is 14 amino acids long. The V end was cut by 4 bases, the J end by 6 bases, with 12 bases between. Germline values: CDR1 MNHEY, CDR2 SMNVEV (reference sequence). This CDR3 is CASSSNVAPGELFF. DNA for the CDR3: TGTGCCAGCAGTTCAAACGTAGCGCCCGGGGAGCTGTTTTTT.

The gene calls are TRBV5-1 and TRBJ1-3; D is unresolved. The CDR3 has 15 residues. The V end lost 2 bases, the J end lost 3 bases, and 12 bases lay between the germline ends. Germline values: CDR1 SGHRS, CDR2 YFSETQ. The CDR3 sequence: CASSFDTGSGNTIYF. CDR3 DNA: TGCGCCAGCAGCTTCGATACGGGGAGTGGAAACACCATATATTTT. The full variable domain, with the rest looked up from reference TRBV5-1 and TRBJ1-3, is KAGVTQTPRYLIKTRGQQVTLSCSPISGHRSVSWYQQTPGQGLQFLFEYFSETQRNKGNFPGRFSGRQFSNSRSEMNVSTLELGDSALYLCASSFDTGSGNTIYFGEGSWLTVV.

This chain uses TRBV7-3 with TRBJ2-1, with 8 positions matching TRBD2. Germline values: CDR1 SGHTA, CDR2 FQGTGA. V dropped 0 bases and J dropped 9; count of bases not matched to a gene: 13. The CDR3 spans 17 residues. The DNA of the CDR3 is TGTGCCAGCAGCTTAACAGTGCGGGGGGATATCCTAGGTGAGCAGTTCTTC. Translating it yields CASSLTVRGDILGEQFF. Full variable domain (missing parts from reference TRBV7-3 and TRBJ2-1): GAGVSQTPSNKVTEKGKYVELRCDPISGHTALYWYRQSLGQGPEFLIYFQGTGAADDSGLPNDRFFAVRPEGSVSTLKIQRTERGDSAVYLCASSLTVRGDILGEQFFGPGTRLTVL.

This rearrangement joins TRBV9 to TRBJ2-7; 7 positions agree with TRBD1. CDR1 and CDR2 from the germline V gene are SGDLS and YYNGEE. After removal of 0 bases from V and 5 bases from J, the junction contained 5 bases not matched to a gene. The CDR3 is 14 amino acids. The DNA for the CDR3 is TGTGCCAGCAGCGTAGCTTGGCAGGGGGACGAGCAGTACTTC. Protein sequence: CASSVAWQGDEQYF.

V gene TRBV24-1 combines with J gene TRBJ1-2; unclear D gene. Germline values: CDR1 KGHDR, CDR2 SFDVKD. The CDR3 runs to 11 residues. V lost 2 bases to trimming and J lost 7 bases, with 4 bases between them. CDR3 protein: CATSDYGGYTF. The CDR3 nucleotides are TGTGCCACCAGTGATTACGGTGGCTACACCTTC.

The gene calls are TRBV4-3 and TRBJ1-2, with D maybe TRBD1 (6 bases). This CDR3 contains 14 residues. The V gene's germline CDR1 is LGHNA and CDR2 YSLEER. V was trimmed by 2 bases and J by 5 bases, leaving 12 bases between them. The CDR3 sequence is CASSQRQDRYGYTF. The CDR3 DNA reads TGCGCCAGCAGCCAAAGACAGGACCGGTATGGCTACACCTTC.

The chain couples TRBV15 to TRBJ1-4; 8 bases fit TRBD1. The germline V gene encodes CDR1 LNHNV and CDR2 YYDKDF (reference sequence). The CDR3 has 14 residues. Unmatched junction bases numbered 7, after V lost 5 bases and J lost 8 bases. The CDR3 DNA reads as TGTGCCACCAGCCGGAGGACAGGGAAGGAAAAACTGTTTTTT. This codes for CATSRRTGKEKLFF.

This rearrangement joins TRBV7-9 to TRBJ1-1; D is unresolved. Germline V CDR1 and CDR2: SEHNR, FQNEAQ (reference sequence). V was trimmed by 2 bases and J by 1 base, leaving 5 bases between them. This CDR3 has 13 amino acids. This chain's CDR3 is CASSLRENTEAFF. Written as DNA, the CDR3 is TGTGCCAGCAGCTTACGCGAGAACACTGAAGCTTTCTTT.

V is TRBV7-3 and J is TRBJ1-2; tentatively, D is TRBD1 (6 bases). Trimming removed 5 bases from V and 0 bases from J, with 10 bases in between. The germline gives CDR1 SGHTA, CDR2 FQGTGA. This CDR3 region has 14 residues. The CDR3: CASSKTGPNYGYTF. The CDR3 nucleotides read TGTGCCAGCAGCAAGACAGGCCCTAACTATGGCTACACCTTC.

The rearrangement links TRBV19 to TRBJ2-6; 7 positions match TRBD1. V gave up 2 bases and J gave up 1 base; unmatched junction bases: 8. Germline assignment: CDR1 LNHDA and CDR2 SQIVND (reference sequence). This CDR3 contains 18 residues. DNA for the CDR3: TGTGCCAGTAGTATAAGACAGGGTGGTTTTTCTGGGGCCAACGTCCTGACTTTC. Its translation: CASSIRQGGFSGANVLTF. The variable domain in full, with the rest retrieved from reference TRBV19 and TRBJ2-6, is DGGITQSPKYLFRKEGQNVTLSCEQNLNHDAMYWYRQDPGQGLRLIYYSQIVNDFQKGDIAEGYSVSREKKESFPLTVTSAQKNPTAFYLCASSIRQGGFSGANVLTFGAGSRLTVL.

The CDR3 here is CASSLGLAGLSYEQYF. The DNA of the CDR3 is TGTGCCAGCAGCTTGGGACTAGCGGGCCTCTCCTACGAGCAGTACTTC. The rearrangement joins TRBV5-6 to TRBJ2-7; TRBD2 matches 10 bases. CDR1 is SGHDT and CDR2 is YYEEEE in the germline V gene. The CDR3 is 16 residues long. V shed 0 bases and J 0 bases; nucleotides not matched to a gene: 3.

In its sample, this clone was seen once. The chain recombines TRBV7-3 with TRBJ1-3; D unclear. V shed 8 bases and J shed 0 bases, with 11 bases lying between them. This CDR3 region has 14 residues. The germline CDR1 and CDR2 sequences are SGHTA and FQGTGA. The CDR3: CASANPSSGNTIYF. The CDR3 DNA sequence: TGTGCCAGCGCGAACCCTTCCTCTGGAAACACCATATATTTT.

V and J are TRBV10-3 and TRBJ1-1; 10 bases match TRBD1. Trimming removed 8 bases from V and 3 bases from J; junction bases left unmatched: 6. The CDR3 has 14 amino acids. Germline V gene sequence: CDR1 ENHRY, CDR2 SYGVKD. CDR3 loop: CAIAGQGEDTEAFF. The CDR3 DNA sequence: TGTGCCATCGCCGGACAGGGGGAGGACACTGAAGCTTTCTTT.

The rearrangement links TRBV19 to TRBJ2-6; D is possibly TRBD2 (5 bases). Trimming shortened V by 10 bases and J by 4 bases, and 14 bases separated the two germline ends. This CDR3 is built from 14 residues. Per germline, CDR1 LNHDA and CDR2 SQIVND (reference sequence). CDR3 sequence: CATGPPGGANVLTF. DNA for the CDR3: TGTGCCACAGGACCCCCGGGAGGGGCCAACGTCCTGACTTTC.

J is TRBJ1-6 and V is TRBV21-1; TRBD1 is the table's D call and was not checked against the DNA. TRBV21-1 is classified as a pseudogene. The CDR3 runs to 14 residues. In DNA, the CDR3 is TGTGCCAGCGGAAAGACAGGGGCAAGTTCACCCCTCCACTTT. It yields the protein CASGKTGASSPLHF.

In DNA form, the CDR3 reads TGTGCCAGCAGCTCTCGGGGGGCGACGGGCTACACCTTC. Its translation: CASSSRGATGYTF. The J gene is TRBJ1-2, the V gene TRBV5-5; D might be TRBD1 (6 bases). Trimming took off 3 bases at V and 8 bases at J, with 14 bases between the two ends. Per the germline V gene, CDR1 is SGHKS and CDR2 is YYEKEE (reference sequence). This CDR3 is built from 13 residues.